These 9 T cell receptor beta chains originate from one sample sequenced in a study of T cells in localized non-small cell lung cancer (dated by TCRdb to between 2020 and 2021). The receptor library was made with the immunoSEQ multiplex PCR assay. TCRdb's version of the immuneACCESS table is confined to in-frame rearrangements and falls short of the full clone set. An unresolved V gene accounts for under half of the shortfall where checked; the remainder is of unknown origin. The sample contains fewer than 25,000 clones, roughly 90% of them found a single time. The ten most abundant clones make up 13% to 15% of the sample. The specimen was peripheral blood, collected before any cancer treatment. These receptors were obtained from a man between 35 and 75 years old with stage III squamous cell lung carcinoma.

This rearrangement joins TRBV5-4 to TRBJ1-3; D is ambiguous. CDR3 size: 14 residues. Germline values: CDR1 SGHNT, CDR2 YYREEE (reference sequence). Trimming took 4 bases from V and 0 from J, leaving 8 bases between them. The CDR3: CASSTGNSGNTIYF. CDR3 nucleotide sequence: TGTGCCAGCAGCACCGGGAACTCTGGAAACACCATATATTTT.

This rearrangement joins TRBV28 to TRBJ2-5; possibly TRBD2 for D (5 bases). CDR1 is MDHEN and CDR2 is SYDVKM in the germline V gene. The V end lost 2 bases, the J end lost 2 bases, and 9 bases lay between the germline ends. The length of the CDR3 is 14 residues. The CDR3 DNA reads TGTGCCAGCAGTTTAGCGGGCCCTCAAGAGACCCAGTACTTC. Its protein product is CASSLAGPQETQYF.

This chain joins TRBV9 and TRBJ2-5; D ambiguous. CDR1 is SGDLS, CDR2 YYNGEE, per germline. The CDR3 covers 13 residues. V shed 4 bases and J shed 5 bases, with 12 bases lying between them. The CDR3 coding sequence is TGTGCCAGCAGCCCCCACCGGGCGGAGACCCAGTACTTC. This codes for CASSPHRAETQYF. The entire variable domain, with the rest obtained from reference TRBV9 and TRBJ2-5, is as follows: DSGVTQTPKHLITATGQRVTLRCSPRSGDLSVYWYQQSLDQGLQFLIQYYNGEERAKGNILERFSAQQFPDLHSELNLSSLELGDSALYFCASSPHRAETQYFGPGTRLLVL.

The chain links TRBV2 to TRBJ2-7, with D perhaps TRBD1 or TRBD2 (5 bases each). V lost 5 bases to trimming and J lost 0 bases, with 11 bases between them. The CDR3 runs 14 residues. Germline CDR1 is SNHLY and CDR2 is FYNNEI. The CDR3 region has the DNA TGTGCCAGCAGTATGGCAGGGACCTCCTACGAGCAGTACTTC. It encodes CASSMAGTSYEQYF.

In regard to this clone: The same CDR3 can be traced to other DNA sequences in this sample. The chain couples TRBV7-2 to TRBJ1-1, with TRBD1 matching 9 bases. V trimming: 4 bases; J trimming: 5 bases; junction bases outside the gene matches: 5. This CDR3 is 14 amino acids long. Per germline, CDR1 SGHTA and CDR2 FQGNSA. CDR3 sequence reads: CASSSQGAGTEAFF. For the CDR3, the DNA is TGTGCCAGCAGCTCACAGGGGGCGGGAACTGAAGCTTTCTTT. The entire variable domain, with the rest obtained from reference TRBV7-2 and TRBJ1-1, is as follows: GAGVSQSPSNKVTEKGKDVELRCDPISGHTALYWYRQSLGQGLEFLIYFQGNSAPDKSGLPSDRFSAERTGGSVSTLTIQRTQQEDSAVYLCASSSQGAGTEAFFGQGTRLTVV.

V is TRBV4-1 and J is TRBJ1-5; TRBD1 matches 7 bases. The ends lost 1 base at V and 2 bases at J; junction bases unmatched: 2. The CDR3 runs to 15 residues. Germline CDR1 reads MGHRA; CDR2 reads YSYEKL. The CDR3 spells CASSQGTGGNQPQHF. DNA for the CDR3: TGCGCCAGCAGCCAAGGCACAGGGGGCAATCAGCCCCAGCATTTT.

The V gene is TRBV7-9, the J gene TRBJ2-2; 11 bases are a match to TRBD2. V shed 1 base, J shed 1 base, and the junction held 2 bases outside the gene matches. This CDR3 spans 17 amino acids. From germline, CDR1 is SEHNR and CDR2 FQNEAQ (reference sequence). The CDR3 loop reads CASSLVGTSGNTGELFF. The CDR3 nucleotides are TGTGCCAGCAGCTTAGTGGGGACTAGCGGGAACACCGGGGAGCTGTTTTTT. Full variable domain (rest looked up from reference TRBV7-9 and TRBJ2-2): DTGVSQNPRHKITKRGQNVTFRCDPISEHNRLYWYRQTLGQGPEFLTYFQNEAQLEKSRLLSDRFSAERPKGSFSTLEIQRTEQGDSAMYLCASSLVGTSGNTGELFFGEGSRLTVL.

The CDR3, as DNA: TGTGCCAGTAGTGAGGTGGGAGCAGATACGCAGTATTTT. This gives the protein CASSEVGADTQYF. The rearrangement links TRBV19 to TRBJ2-3; possible D gene TRBD2, 5 bases. The V end was cut by 5 bases, the J end by 4 bases, with 10 bases between. The CDR3 is 13 residues long. CDR1 and CDR2 (germline): LNHDA, SQIVND (reference sequence).

This chain links TRBV23-1 with TRBJ2-2; TRBD2 matches 7 bases. TRBV23-1 is classed as an ORF, of uncertain function. The CDR3 loop spans 13 amino acids. J was trimmed by 4 bases and V by 5 bases; bases with no gene match: 1. The CDR3 nucleotides read TGCGCCAGCAGTGGGGGGGGCACCGGGGAGCTGTTTTTT. Residues: CASSGGGTGELFF.